Shown below are 28 T cell receptor beta chains from a single sample sequenced in a study of T cells after yellow fever vaccination. A single record per CDR3 protein comes from TCRdb applying MiXCR to the 5' RACE reads. This sample carries 250,000 to 400,000 distinct CDR3 sequences, 3.5% to 4.5% of them seen once, and the ten largest clones take less than 20%. This specimen consisted of PBMCs, obtained 15 days after the yellow fever booster vaccination. All receptors derive from a man aged 18 to 30 who received the YFV17D yellow fever vaccine.

The CDR3, as DNA: TGTGCCACCAGGTCCGGGGCGAGGGATTCACCCCTCCACTTT. Encoded protein: CATRSGARDSPLHF. The V and J genes are TRBV15 and TRBJ1-6; D is perhaps TRBD1 (5 bases). The CDR3 sequence is 14 residues long. The germline CDR1 and CDR2 sequences are LNHNV and YYDKDF (reference sequence). Trimming left V 6 bases short and J 8 bases short, with 14 bases between.

This clonotype was counted a few times. CDR3 DNA sequence: TGCGCCAGCAGCTTCAGCCCGGCGAGCTCCTACAATGAGCAGTTCTTC. Its translation is CASSFSPASSYNEQFF. V is TRBV5-1 and J is TRBJ2-1; unclear D gene. V dropped 2 bases and J dropped 0 bases, with 12 bases sitting between them. The V gene's germline CDR1 is SGHRS and CDR2 YFSETQ. This CDR3 has 16 amino acids.

This clonotype occurred a few times. The gene calls are TRBV9 and TRBJ2-7; possibly TRBD1 for D (7 bases). The CDR3 is made up of 18 amino acids. Trimming pared 4 bases from V and 0 bases from J, leaving 23 bases between. Germline lookup yields CDR1 SGDLS and CDR2 YYNGEE. The CDR3 nucleotides are TGTGCCAGCAGCCCCGGAGGAGGGTCAGGGGGGTTCTCCTACGAGCAGTACTTC. Its translation: CASSPGGGSGGFSYEQYF.

This clonotype was seen repeatedly, ten times or more. The gene calls are TRBV7-2 and TRBJ1-1, with D unresolved. This CDR3 contains 13 residues. With 2 bases removed from V and 1 base from J, the gap between germline ends came to 5 bases. CDR1 is SGHTA and CDR2 is FQGNSA in the germline V gene. CDR3: CASSLFENTEAFF. In DNA form, the CDR3 reads TGTGCCAGCAGCTTATTCGAGAACACTGAAGCTTTCTTT.

This clonotype has more than one count but fewer than ten. The chain uses TRBV7-9 and TRBJ1-2, with D unclear. This CDR3 comprises 14 residues. V dropped 5 bases and J dropped 4 bases, with 14 bases sitting between them. Germline V gene sequence: CDR1 SEHNR, CDR2 FQNEAQ (reference sequence). This chain's CDR3 is CASSPVQEGYGYTF. CDR3 bases: TGTGCCAGCAGCCCTGTGCAGGAGGGCTATGGCTACACCTTC.

This clonotype was counted ten times or more. The V gene is TRBV29-1, the J gene TRBJ2-1; a possible D gene is TRBD2 (5 bases). This CDR3 region has 14 residues. Deletions cut 6 bases from V and 1 base from J, with 13 bases between. Germline V gives CDR1 SQVTM, CDR2 ANQGSEA. The CDR3 DNA sequence: TGCAGCGTAGGAGCTAGGGAGTCCTACAATGAGCAGTTCTTC. Translated, it gives CSVGARESYNEQFF.

This clonotype has just a few counts. The chain has TRBV12-3 or TRBV12-4 and TRBJ1-2; D is unclear. The CDR3 is 13 amino acids. Trimming removed 6 bases at V and 4 bases at J, with 12 bases between. The CDR3 sequence: CASSLLRVYGYTF. DNA of the CDR3: TGTGCCAGCAGCCTACTAAGGGTCTATGGCTACACCTTC.

This clonotype has ten or more counts. V and J are TRBV3-1 and TRBJ2-2; D uncertain. The ends were cut back, 1 base at V and 1 base at J, with 10 bases in the middle. The germline CDR1 and CDR2 sequences are LGHDT and YNNKEL (reference sequence). The length of the CDR3 is 16 residues. CDR3 sequence: CASSQVASRNTGELFF. CDR3 DNA sequence: TGTGCCAGCAGCCAAGTCGCCAGCAGGAACACCGGGGAGCTGTTTTTT.

This clonotype came up many times. This rearrangement joins TRBV4-3 to TRBJ2-5, with D hard to call. V gave up 1 base and J gave up 3 bases, with 6 bases separating them. The germline V gene has CDR1 LGHNA and CDR2 YSLEER. This CDR3 is 13 amino acids long. The CDR3, as DNA: TGCGCCAGCAGCCAAGGGGCGAAAGAGACCCAGTACTTC. Its translation: CASSQGAKETQYF.

The rearrangement links TRBV9 to TRBJ2-7; 11 bases are shared with TRBD2. The CDR3 has 15 residues. V was clipped by 3 bases and J by 2 bases; unmatched bases: 4. Germline V gene sequence: CDR1 SGDLS, CDR2 YYNGEE. CDR3 in amino acids: CASSETSGGPYEQYF. In DNA, the CDR3 is TGTGCCAGCAGCGAAACTAGCGGGGGCCCCTACGAGCAGTACTTC.

This clonotype was seen repeatedly, ten times or more. This chain links TRBV5-6 with TRBJ1-2; 11 bases match TRBD1. The germline V gene encodes CDR1 SGHDT and CDR2 YYEEEE. The CDR3 is 16 residues long. J was trimmed by 5 bases and V by 4 bases; bases with no gene match: 10. CDR3 protein: CASSTRTGGGGYGYTF. CDR3 bases: TGTGCCAGCAGCACCCGGACAGGGGGCGGCGGTTATGGCTACACCTTC.

The CDR3 bases are TGTGCCAGCAGTTACACTAGCGGGGATCACGGGGAGCTGTTTTTT. This sequence encodes CASSYTSGDHGELFF. The rearrangement uses TRBV6-5 and TRBJ2-2, with 10 bases that match TRBD2. Germline CDR1 MNHEY, CDR2 SVGAGI. Trimming cost V 2 bases and J 7 bases; bases outside gene matches: 4. The CDR3 totals 15 residues.

This clonotype showed up many times. The V and J genes are TRBV7-9 and TRBJ1-1, with 8 bases identical to TRBD1. J was trimmed by 10 bases and V by 4 bases; bases with no gene match: 11. This CDR3 has 14 amino acids. CDR1 SEHNR and CDR2 FQNEAQ come from the germline V gene (reference sequence). Here the CDR3 reads CASSSGGQGDRAFF. The CDR3 nucleotides are TGTGCCAGCAGCTCCGGTGGACAGGGAGATCGAGCTTTCTTT.

This sequence joins TRBV4-3 and TRBJ2-5, with D unclear. This CDR3 has 13 amino acids. Trimming shortened V by 4 bases and J by 5 bases, and 11 bases separated the two germline ends. Germline lookup yields CDR1 LGHNA and CDR2 YSLEER. The CDR3 nucleotides read TGCGCCAGCAGCCCATTAAAAGGGGAGACCCAGTACTTC. Protein: CASSPLKGETQYF.

This clonotype was counted at least ten times. This sequence joins TRBV12-3 or TRBV12-4 and TRBJ1-1; 10 bases agree with TRBD1. V shed 4 bases, J shed 7 bases, and the junction held 12 bases outside the gene matches. This CDR3 region has 16 residues. The CDR3 region is CASSSGTGAPGGEAFF. CDR3 coding DNA: TGTGCCAGCAGTTCCGGGACAGGGGCCCCAGGAGGTGAAGCTTTCTTT.

This clonotype was seen more than once but under ten times. This chain links TRBV29-1 with TRBJ1-5; D gene ambiguous. Germline loops: CDR1 SQVTM, CDR2 ANQGSEA. Trimming stripped 6 bases from V and 2 bases from J, with 14 bases between. This CDR3 has 14 residues. The CDR3, as DNA: TGCAGCGTAGCCCAAGCTAACGGCAATCAGCCCCAGCATTTT. It specifies CSVAQANGNQPQHF.

This clonotype was seen repeatedly, ten times or more. The junction differs from germline at one of its ends, possibly a read error. The chain is built from TRBV5-1 and TRBJ1-1; D ambiguous. CDR1 is SGHRS and CDR2 is YFSETQ in the germline V gene. There are 14 residues in the CDR3. As DNA, the CDR3 is TGTGCCAGCAGCTTAGCCGGTATGAACACTGAAGCTTTCTTT. Protein sequence: CASSLAGMNTEAFF.

This clonotype came up a few times. This rearrangement joins TRBV10-3 to TRBJ2-7; 8 bases line up with TRBD2. Germline assignment: CDR1 ENHRY and CDR2 SYGVKD. The CDR3 consists of 14 residues. After removal of 6 bases from V and 2 bases from J, the junction contained 6 bases not matched to a gene. CDR3: CAISAEGLAYEQYV. The CDR3 region has the DNA TGTGCCATCAGCGCCGAGGGACTAGCCTACGAGCAGTACGTC.

This clonotype was detected only a few times. DNA for the CDR3: TGTGCCAGTACCAATGGACTTTTCTCTAATGAGCAGTTCTTC. The encoded protein is CASTNGLFSNEQFF. V usage is TRBV19 and J usage is TRBJ2-1; possibly TRBD2 for D (5 bases). With 7 bases removed from V and 7 bases from J, the gap between germline ends came to 17 bases. Germline CDR1 and CDR2: LNHDA and SQIVND (reference sequence). This CDR3 is built from 14 residues. Looking up the rest from reference TRBV19 and TRBJ2-1 gives the full variable domain: DGGITQSPKYLFRKEGQNVTLSCEQNLNHDAMYWYRQDPGQGLRLIYYSQIVNDFQKGDIAEGYSVSREKKESFPLTVTSAQKNPTAFYLCASTNGLFSNEQFFGPGTRLTVL.

This clonotype was seen ten or more times. The rearrangement links TRBV29-1 to TRBJ2-3, with 10 bases lining up with TRBD1. There are 14 residues in the CDR3. Germline trimming cut 2 bases from V and 6 bases from J; bases unmatched to any gene: 5. CDR1 and CDR2 (germline): SQVTM, ANQGSEA. The CDR3 sequence is CSVELEDRGDTQYF. The CDR3 DNA reads as TGCAGCGTTGAATTAGAGGACAGGGGGGATACGCAGTATTTT.

This clonotype has ten or more counts. The V gene is TRBV6-5, the J gene TRBJ1-2, with no clear D. Germline loops: CDR1 MNHEY, CDR2 SVGAGI. The CDR3 totals 12 residues. V was clipped by 6 bases and J by 4 bases, with 9 bases between them. CDR3 sequence reads: CASRPVGYGYTF. The CDR3 region has the DNA TGTGCCAGCAGGCCGGTTGGCTATGGCTACACCTTC.

This clonotype was found many times. The rearrangement uses TRBV18 and TRBJ2-2; tentative D call: TRBD1 (5 bases). V shed 1 base and J shed 8 bases, with 8 bases lying between them. The CDR3 is 13 amino acids. Per the germline V gene, CDR1 is KGHSH and CDR2 is LQKENI. CDR3 protein: CASSPQGEGELFF. The CDR3 DNA sequence: TGTGCCAGCTCACCACAAGGGGAAGGGGAGCTGTTTTTT.

This clonotype was counted at least ten times. The chain carries TRBV7-3 and TRBJ2-3, with D maybe TRBD1 (6 bases). CDR3 size: 17 residues. The V and J ends lost 0 bases and 0 bases respectively, with 13 bases between them. The germline V gene encodes CDR1 SGHTA and CDR2 FQGTGA. The CDR3 is CASSLTDRITSTDTQYF. Here the CDR3 DNA reads TGTGCCAGCAGCTTAACGGACAGAATAACTAGCACAGATACGCAGTATTTT.

This clonotype was seen repeatedly, ten times or more. The chain combines TRBV7-9 with TRBJ2-7, with 7 bases lining up with TRBD1. Looked up from germline, CDR1 is SEHNR and CDR2 is FQNEAQ (reference sequence). CDR3 length: 13 amino acids. V dropped 1 base and J dropped 6; count of bases not matched to a gene: 3. DNA for the CDR3: TGTGCCAGCAGCTTAGTTTCAGGGGGCGAGCAGTACGTC. This encodes CASSLVSGGEQYV.

This clonotype was counted ten times or more. V and J are TRBV7-9 and TRBJ2-7; the D gene is possibly TRBD1 (5 bases). The length of the CDR3 is 16 residues. Germline CDR1 is SEHNR and CDR2 is FQNEAQ (reference sequence). The germline V and J ends were trimmed by 2 bases and 4 bases, with 18 bases remaining between them. CDR3 coding DNA: TGTGCCAGCAGCTTATTTCAGGGAACCTCGGTTTACGAGCAGTACTTC. It yields the protein CASSLFQGTSVYEQYF.

This clonotype came up many times. V is TRBV6-4 and J is TRBJ2-3; 10 positions agree with TRBD2. The CDR3 runs 15 residues. The trim removed 2 bases at V and 4 bases at J, leaving 3 bases unmatched. The V gene's germline CDR1 is MRHNA and CDR2 SNTAGT. The CDR3 DNA sequence: TGTGCCAGCAGTGACGGTAGCGGGGGGTCAGATACGCAGTATTTT. It encodes CASSDGSGGSDTQYF.

There are many counts of this clonotype. This chain joins TRBV5-1 and TRBJ2-5, with D possibly being TRBD2 (6 bases). This CDR3 spans 17 amino acids. Germline V gives CDR1 SGHRS, CDR2 YFSETQ. V was shortened by 0 bases and J by 5 bases, with 20 bases between the two germline ends. As DNA, the CDR3 is TGCGCCAGCAGCTTGGTTGGTAGCGGAACCACGGGGGAGACCCAGTACTTC. Amino acid sequence: CASSLVGSGTTGETQYF.

CDR3: CASSAGLDQGGTQYF. In nucleotides, the CDR3 is TGTGCCAGCAGCGCCGGACTCGACCAAGGCGGGACCCAGTACTTC. This chain links TRBV9 with TRBJ2-5, with D tentatively TRBD2 (5 bases). The V and J ends lost 3 bases and 7 bases respectively, with 19 bases between them. Germline values: CDR1 SGDLS, CDR2 YYNGEE. The CDR3 sequence is 15 residues long.